One T cell receptor (beta chain) is described in this entry. TCRdb's copy holds only in-frame clones and misses some; the assay was immunoSEQ multiplex PCR. The repertoire holds about 63,000 clones, with 79% as singletons. This sample is drawn from a study of blood T cell repertoires in COVID-19. The specimen was peripheral blood. The source of this sequence is a human donor in a cohort sampled during active COVID-19.

The CDR3 sequence is CASSLFGGRSTDTQYF. CDR3 bases: TGTGCCAGCAGCTTATTCGGCGGGAGGAGCACAGATACGCAGTATTTT. The chain carries TRBV11-3 and TRBJ2-3; 8 positions agree with TRBD2. The germline CDR1 and CDR2 sequences are SGHNT and YENEEA. The CDR3 covers 16 residues. After removal of 2 bases from V and 0 bases from J, the junction contained 4 bases not matched to a gene. Full variable domain (outside the CDR3, taken from reference TRBV11-3 and TRBJ2-3): EAGVVQSPRYKIIEKKQPVAFWCNPISGHNTLYWYLQNLGQGPELLIRYENEEAVDDSQLPKDRFSAERLKGVDSTLKIQPAELGDSAVYLCASSLFGGRSTDTQYFGPGTRLTVL.